This T cell receptor (beta chain) was identified in a study of graft-versus-host responses after intestinal transplantation. The assay was immunoSEQ multiplex PCR, and TCRdb's table has in-frame clones only and misses some. There are about 6,400 clones in the sample; about 20% occur only once, and approximately 5% lies in the top ten. Between the trimmed V and J ends, which lost 5 bases and 10 bases, there was a span of 16 bases. Germline V gene data show CDR1 as MNHNS and CDR2 as SASEGT. CDR3 length: 13 amino acids. General study results and limits: Graft-donor T cell macrochimerism coincided with high graft-versus-host to host-versus-graft clonal ratios in allografts.

The sequence derives from a human patient who was an organ donor for intestinal transplantation. The V and J genes are TRBV6-1 and TRBJ2-3; D ambiguous. The input for sequencing was alloreactive CD4+ T cells from a mixed lymphocyte reaction culture, taken before transplantation. Subset described: CFSE-low proliferating T cells sorted from approximately 6-day pre-transplant mixed lymphocyte reaction (GvH or HvG direction). The CDR3 sequence is CASSSPGWGPQYF. The DNA for the CDR3 is TGTGCCAGCAGTTCTCCAGGATGGGGTCCGCAGTATTTT.